These 7 T cell receptor beta chains originate from one sample sequenced in a study of identical twins. TCRdb processed the 5' RACE reads anew with MiXCR; each CDR3 protein has one entry. The sample shows 1.5 million or so distinct CDR3 sequences, about 32% of them seen only once. Sample: cord blood. The receptors were gathered from a newborn girl in good health.

J is TRBJ2-4 and V is TRBV21-1; TRBD1 reflects the table's D call only, with no check against the DNA. TRBV21-1 is a documented pseudogene. The CDR3 is 16 residues long. CDR3 sequence (DNA): TGTGCCAGCAGCAAGAAGGGGGCTGTAGCCAAAAACATTCAGTACTTC. Translated: CASSKKGAVAKNIQYF.

The V gene is TRBV25-1, the J gene TRBJ1-5; TRBD1 is a possible D gene (6 bases). The CDR3 totals 14 residues. In germline, CDR1 is MGHDK, CDR2 SYGVNS. The V end lost 2 bases, the J end lost 4 bases, and 9 bases lay between the germline ends. The CDR3 loop reads CASSETGWNQPQHF. The CDR3 DNA reads TGTGCCAGCAGTGAAACAGGGTGGAATCAGCCCCAGCATTTT.

The V and J genes are TRBV12-3 or TRBV12-4 and TRBJ2-6; D not resolved. Trimming shortened V by 3 bases and J by 5 bases, and 23 bases separated the two germline ends. CDR3 size: 19 residues. In DNA form, the CDR3 reads TGTGCCAGCAGTTTCCCCCAATACCCACGACCCCGCAGGGCCAACGTCCTGACTTTC. Translating it yields CASSFPQYPRPRRANVLTF.

This clonotype was observed a handful of times. CDR3 nucleotide sequence: TGCAGTGCCCCGGGACAGAGCAATCAGCCCCAGCATTTT. Translating gives CSAPGQSNQPQHF. This chain joins TRBV20-1 and TRBJ1-5, with 7 bases that match TRBD1. The V and J ends lost 6 bases and 1 base, in that order; junction bases with no gene match: 3. CDR1 is DFQATT and CDR2 is SNEGSKA in the germline V gene (reference sequence). This CDR3 contains 13 residues.

The V gene is TRBV11-2, the J gene TRBJ2-7, with TRBD1 as a possible D gene (6 bases). CDR1 SGHAT and CDR2 FQNNGV come from the germline V gene. The ends were cut back, 4 bases at V and 4 bases at J, with 14 bases in the middle. This CDR3 has 14 residues. In nucleotides, the CDR3 is TGTGCCAGCAGCTACGTCAGGGGCGGTTACGAGCAGTACTTC. It is translated as CASSYVRGGYEQYF.

The chain uses TRBV20-1 and TRBJ2-7, with a weak D call TRBD2 (6 bases). The J call may be faulty, since TRBJ2-4 better matches the DNA end. CDR1 and CDR2 (germline): DFQATT, SNEGSKA (reference sequence). The CDR3 loop spans 14 amino acids. CDR3 protein: CSARMARRANIQYF. The CDR3 DNA sequence: TGCAGTGCTAGGATGGCTAGGAGGGCAAACATTCAGTACTTC.

This clonotype was seen a handful of times. V and J are TRBV12-3 or TRBV12-4 and TRBJ2-7; D possibly corresponds to TRBD1 (5 bases). This CDR3 region has 12 residues. Trimming removed 7 bases at V and 6 bases at J, with 13 bases between. The CDR3 loop reads CASKRGKGEQYF. In DNA form, the CDR3 reads TGTGCCAGCAAAAGGGGTAAAGGCGAGCAGTACTTC.